These T cell receptor beta chains were read from a single sample in a study of spatial heterogeneity in lung cancer. TCRdb ran MiXCR on the 5' RACE reads and lists one entry per CDR3 protein. Of about 70,000 distinct CDR3 sequences listed, approximately 8.9% are singletons. The sample was PBMCs, taken at follow-up. These receptors all come from a female donor with early-stage non-small cell lung cancer. The CDR3 runs from the conserved cysteine through the conserved F or W. Fields, in order: J gene, D gene, V gene, clone size, CDR3 protein, CDR3 DNA. A D gene is named only where the DNA matches it firmly. Clone sizes are given selectively: once, few, many, or a class where the clone is expanded.

TRBJ2-7,TRBD1,TRBV27,many,CASGIDRGLEQYF,TGTGCCAGCGGAATCGACAGGGGCCTCGAGCAGTACTTC
TRBJ2-1,TRBD2,TRBV5-1,many,CASSFSSGDYNEQFF,TGCGCCAGCAGCTTCTCGAGCGGGGACTACAATGAGCAGTTCTTC
TRBJ2-1,TRBD2,TRBV27,many,CASSLVMGLVFNEQFF,TGTGCCAGCAGTTTAGTGATGGGACTAGTTTTCAATGAGCAGTTCTTC
TRBJ2-3,TRBD2,TRBV6-5,many,CASMSGRAYTQYF,TGTGCCAGCATGAGCGGGAGGGCGTATACGCAGTATTTT
TRBJ2-5,TRBD1,TRBV3-1,-,CASSQAGTGEQTQYF,TGTGCCAGCAGCCAAGCCGGGACAGGGGAGCAGACCCAGTACTTC
TRBJ2-5,-,TRBV12-3/TRBV12-4,-,CASSAGLIIQETQYF,TGTGCCAGCAGTGCTGGGTTGATCATCCAAGAGACCCAGTACTTC
TRBJ1-6,-,TRBV9,-,CASSVANSRNSPLHF,TGTGCCAGCAGCGTAGCCAACTCTAGGAATTCACCCCTCCACTTT
TRBJ1-3,-,TRBV5-4,-,CAFRRTGQERNTIYF,TGTGCCTTCCGGAGGACGGGACAAGAAAGAAACACCATATATTTT
TRBJ2-3,TRBD2,TRBV5-1,many,CASSFGRDTDTQYF,TGCGCCAGCAGCTTTGGGAGGGACACAGATACGCAGTATTTT
TRBJ1-1,-,TRBV5-1,many,CASSLEGEGAFF,TGCGCCAGCAGCTTGGAGGGGGAAGGAGCTTTCTTT
TRBJ2-1,-,TRBV7-7,many,CASSLELGGNEQFF,TGTGCTAGCAGCTTAGAACTAGGAGGGAATGAGCAGTTCTTC
TRBJ2-7,-,TRBV11-2,-,CASSLEVLSSYEQCF,TGTGCCAGCAGCTTAGAAGTGCTCTCCTCCTACGAGCAGTGCTTC
TRBJ2-3,-,TRBV7-2,-,CASSLGRVLTDTQYF,TGTGCCAGCAGCTTAGGGCGGGTGCTCACAGATACGCAGTATTTT
TRBJ1-1,-,TRBV5-1,-,CASSFTGLTEAFF,TGCGCCAGCAGCTTTACAGGGTTGACTGAAGCTTTCTTT
TRBJ2-1,-,TRBV5-1,many,CASSLDTRVFYNEQFF,TGCGCCAGCAGCTTGGATACTAGGGTATTCTACAATGAGCAGTTCTTC
TRBJ1-2,-,TRBV7-9,many,CASSLSQDRLYGYTF,TGTGCCAGCAGCTTAAGCCAGGACAGACTCTATGGCTACACCTTC
TRBJ1-6,-,TRBV11-2,many,CASSYGQRQPIHF,TGTGCCAGCAGCTACGGACAGAGACAACCGATCCACTTT